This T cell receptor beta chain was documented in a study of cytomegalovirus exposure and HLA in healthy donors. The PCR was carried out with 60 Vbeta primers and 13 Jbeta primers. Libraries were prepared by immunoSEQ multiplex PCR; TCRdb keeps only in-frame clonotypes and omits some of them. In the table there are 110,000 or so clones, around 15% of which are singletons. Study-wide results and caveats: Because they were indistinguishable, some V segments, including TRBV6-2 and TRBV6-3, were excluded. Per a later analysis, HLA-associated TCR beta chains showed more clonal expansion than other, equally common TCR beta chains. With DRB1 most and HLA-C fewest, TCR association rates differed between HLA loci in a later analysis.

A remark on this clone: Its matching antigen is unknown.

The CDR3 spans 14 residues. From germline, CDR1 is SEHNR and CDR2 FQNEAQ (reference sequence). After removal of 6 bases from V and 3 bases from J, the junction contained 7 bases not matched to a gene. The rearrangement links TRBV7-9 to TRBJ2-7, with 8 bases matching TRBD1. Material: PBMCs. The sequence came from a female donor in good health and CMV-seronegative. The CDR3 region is CASSPGTGFYEQYF. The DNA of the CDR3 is TGTGCCAGCAGTCCCGGGACAGGATTCTACGAGCAGTACTTC.